This T cell receptor (beta chain) was observed in a study of T-cell reconstitution after alpha-beta-depleted transplantation in children. Study-level findings and limits: Newly generated T cells supplied most T-cell counts and diversity one year post-transplant. Several hundred expanded graft clones reportedly gave rise to the alpha-beta T cells present about two months after transplant.

CDR1 and CDR2 from the germline V gene are SGHRS and YFSETQ. The CDR3 totals 14 residues. Trimming removed 4 bases at V and 6 bases at J, with 13 bases between. This clonotype has at least ten counts. As yet, its antigen is unknown. Preparation of the TCRbeta library involved a method that used unique molecular identifiers. TCRdb re-derived calls from the PCR reads in MiXCR, one entry per CDR3 protein. This sample has a few hundred thousand distinct CDR3 sequences, with 9.5% to 13% found just once. The sequence derives from a child younger than two with acute myeloid leukemia, due to receive a stem cell transplant. The chain uses TRBV5-1 and TRBJ2-2; possible D gene TRBD2, 6 bases. The material was PBMCs, obtained before TCRalphabeta/CD19-depleted stem cell transplant. Written as DNA, the CDR3 is TGCGCCAGCAGCGGACCCTCTAGCGCCGGGGAGCTGTTTTTT. This encodes CASSGPSSAGELFF. Filled out from reference TRBV5-1 and TRBJ2-2, the complete variable domain reads KAGVTQTPRYLIKTRGQQVTLSCSPISGHRSVSWYQQTPGQGLQFLFEYFSETQRNKGNFPGRFSGRQFSNSRSEMNVSTLELGDSALYLCASSGPSSAGELFFGEGSRLTVL.